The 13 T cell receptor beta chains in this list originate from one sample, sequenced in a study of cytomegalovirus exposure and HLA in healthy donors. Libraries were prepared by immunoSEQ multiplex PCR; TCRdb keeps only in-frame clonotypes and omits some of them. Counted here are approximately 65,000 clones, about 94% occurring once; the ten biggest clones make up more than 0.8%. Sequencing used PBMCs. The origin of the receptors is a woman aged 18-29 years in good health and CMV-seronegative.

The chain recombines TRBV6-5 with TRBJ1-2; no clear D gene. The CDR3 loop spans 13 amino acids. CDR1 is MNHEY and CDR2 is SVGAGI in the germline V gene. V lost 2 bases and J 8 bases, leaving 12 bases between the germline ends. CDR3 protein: CASSYQDGRGYTF. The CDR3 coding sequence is TGTGCCAGCAGTTACCAAGACGGCAGGGGCTACACCTTC.

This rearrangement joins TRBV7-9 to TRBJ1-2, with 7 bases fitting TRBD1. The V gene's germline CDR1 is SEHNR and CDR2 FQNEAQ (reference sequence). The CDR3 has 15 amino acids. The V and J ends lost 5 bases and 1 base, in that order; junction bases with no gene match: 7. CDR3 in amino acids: CASSHTGALNYGYTF. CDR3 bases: TGTGCCAGCAGCCATACAGGGGCCCTTAACTATGGCTACACCTTC.

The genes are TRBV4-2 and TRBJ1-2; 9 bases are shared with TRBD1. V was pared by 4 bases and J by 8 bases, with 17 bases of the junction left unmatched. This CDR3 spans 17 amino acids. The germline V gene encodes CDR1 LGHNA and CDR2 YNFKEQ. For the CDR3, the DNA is TGTGCCAGCAGCCCCTATGGGTCAACAGGGGGCGCTTGGGGCTACACCTTC. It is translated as CASSPYGSTGGAWGYTF.

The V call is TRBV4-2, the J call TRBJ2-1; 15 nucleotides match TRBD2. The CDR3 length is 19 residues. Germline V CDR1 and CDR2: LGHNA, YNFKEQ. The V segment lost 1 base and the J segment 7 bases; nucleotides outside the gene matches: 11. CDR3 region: CASSQAAGPGTSGGNEQFF. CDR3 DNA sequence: TGTGCCAGCAGCCAAGCGGCTGGGCCCGGGACTAGCGGGGGGAATGAGCAGTTCTTC.

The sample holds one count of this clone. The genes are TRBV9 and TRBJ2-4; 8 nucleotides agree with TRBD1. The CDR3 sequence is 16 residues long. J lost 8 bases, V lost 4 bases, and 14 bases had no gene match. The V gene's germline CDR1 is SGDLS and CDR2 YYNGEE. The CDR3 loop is CASSTRLGQGRDIQYF. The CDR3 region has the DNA TGTGCCAGCAGCACCCGCCTCGGACAGGGCAGGGACATTCAGTACTTC. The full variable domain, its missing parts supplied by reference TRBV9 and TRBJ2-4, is DSGVTQTPKHLITATGQRVTLRCSPRSGDLSVYWYQQSLDQGLQFLIQYYNGEERAKGNILERFSAQQFPDLHSELNLSSLELGDSALYFCASSTRLGQGRDIQYFGAGTRLSVL.

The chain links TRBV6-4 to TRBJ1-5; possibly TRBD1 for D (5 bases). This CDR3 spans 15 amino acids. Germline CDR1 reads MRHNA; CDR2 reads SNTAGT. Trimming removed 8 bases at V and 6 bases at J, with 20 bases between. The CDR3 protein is CASPDVGQGSQPQHF. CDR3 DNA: TGTGCCAGCCCAGACGTGGGGCAGGGATCTCAGCCCCAGCATTTT.

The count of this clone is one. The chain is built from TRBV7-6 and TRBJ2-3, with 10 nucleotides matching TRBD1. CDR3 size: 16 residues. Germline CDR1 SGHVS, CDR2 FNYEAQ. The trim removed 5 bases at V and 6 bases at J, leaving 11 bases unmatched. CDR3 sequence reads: CASSPTGTGEGDTQYF. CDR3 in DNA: TGTGCCAGCAGCCCGACCGGGACAGGGGAGGGGGATACGCAGTATTTT.

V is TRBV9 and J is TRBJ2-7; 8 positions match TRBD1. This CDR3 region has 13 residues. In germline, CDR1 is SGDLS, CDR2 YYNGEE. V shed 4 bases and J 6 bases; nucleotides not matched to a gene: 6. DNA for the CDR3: TGTGCCAGCAGCCCAAGGACAGGGACCGAGCAGTACTTC. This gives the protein CASSPRTGTEQYF.

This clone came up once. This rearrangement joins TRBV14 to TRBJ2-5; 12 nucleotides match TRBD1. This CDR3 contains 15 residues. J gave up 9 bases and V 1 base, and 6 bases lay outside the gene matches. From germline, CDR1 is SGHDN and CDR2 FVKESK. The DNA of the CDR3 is TGTGCCAGCAGCCAAGGACCGGGACAGGGGGCGGCCCAGTACTTC. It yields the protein CASSQGPGQGAAQYF.

The CDR3 reads CASSERTGRVETQYF. The CDR3 nucleotides are TGTGCCAGCAGTGAGAGAACAGGGCGTGTAGAGACCCAGTACTTC. The V and J genes are TRBV25-1 and TRBJ2-5; possibly TRBD1 for D (6 bases). V lost 3 bases and J 4 bases, leaving 15 bases between the germline ends. Per the germline V gene, CDR1 is MGHDK and CDR2 is SYGVNS. CDR3 size: 15 residues. Drawing the rest from reference TRBV25-1 and TRBJ2-5, the complete variable domain is EADIYQTPRYLVIGTGKKITLECSQTMGHDKMYWYQQDPGMELHLIHYSYGVNSTEKGDLSSESTVSRIRTEHFPLTLESARPSHTSQYLCASSERTGRVETQYFGPGTRLLVL.

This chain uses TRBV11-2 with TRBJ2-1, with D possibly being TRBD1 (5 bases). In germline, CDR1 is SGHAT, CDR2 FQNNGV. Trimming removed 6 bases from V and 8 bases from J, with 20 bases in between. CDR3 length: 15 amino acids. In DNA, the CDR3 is TGTGCCAGCAGAACCAGGGTGCCCACTGGGGATGAGCAGTTCTTC. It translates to CASRTRVPTGDEQFF.

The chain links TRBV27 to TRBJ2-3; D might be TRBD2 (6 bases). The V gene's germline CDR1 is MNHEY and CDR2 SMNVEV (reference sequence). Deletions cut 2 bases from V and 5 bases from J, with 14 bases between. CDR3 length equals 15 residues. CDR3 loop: CASSLSRERGDTQYF. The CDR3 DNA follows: TGTGCCAGCAGTTTAAGCCGGGAGAGGGGAGATACGCAGTATTTT.

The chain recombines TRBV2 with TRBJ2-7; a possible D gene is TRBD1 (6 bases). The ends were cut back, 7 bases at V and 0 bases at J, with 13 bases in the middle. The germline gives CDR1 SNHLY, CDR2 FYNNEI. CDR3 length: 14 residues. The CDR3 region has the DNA TGTGCCAGCACCCAACAGGGAAACTCCTACGAGCAGTACTTC. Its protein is CASTQQGNSYEQYF.